The sequence of this T cell receptor beta chain was determined in a study of graft-versus-host responses after intestinal transplantation. Study context: Isolated intestinal, liver-intestinal, or multivisceral transplants were what recipients had. Every one of the recipients received anti-thymocyte globulin induction and afterwards took tacrolimus and steroids for about 3 years. The study, taken as a whole, reports: Among recipient marrow samples, GvH clones were found; some appeared first in ileum or blood.

Regarding this clone: Its specificity is unknown.

Repertoires were generated with immunoSEQ multiplex PCR, while TCRdb's copy carries only in-frame clones and drops some. This sample has 75,000 to 100,000 clones, with roughly 92% found just once. The CDR3 has 15 residues. CDR1 is SGHVS and CDR2 is FNYEAQ in the germline V gene. V lost 5 bases to trimming and J lost 4 bases, with 15 bases between them. Sequenced here: unstimulated CD4+ T cells sorted from spleen or lymph node cells, sampled before intestinal transplant. This TCR was sampled from a human donor who received an intestinal transplant. The rearrangement uses TRBV7-6 and TRBJ2-1, with D unresolved. The chain's CDR3 is CASSQLSGWYNEQFF. CDR3 in DNA: TGTGCCAGCAGCCAACTTTCGGGTTGGTACAATGAGCAGTTCTTC.